This TCR beta chain was identified in a study of graft-versus-host responses after intestinal transplantation. Intraepithelial lymphocytes and lamina propria lymphocytes were released through processing of graft tissue. The germline V gene has CDR1 SGDLS and CDR2 YYNGEE. V trimming: 5 bases; J trimming: 5 bases; junction bases outside the gene matches: 8. This CDR3 spans 14 amino acids. The method was immunoSEQ multiplex PCR; TCRdb's version includes in-frame clones alone and lacks a portion of them. The sample contains about 14,000 clones, around 77% of which appear only once. The material was ileum tissue, obtained about four weeks after intestinal transplant. The V and J genes are TRBV9 and TRBJ2-5, with 8 bases fitting TRBD1. This TCR came from a human patient who received an intestinal transplant, so some T cells may come from the graft donor. The CDR3 is CASSAGGEGETQYF. DNA for the CDR3: TGTGCCAGCAGTGCAGGGGGCGAGGGGGAGACCCAGTACTTC.